The T cell receptor (beta chain) under discussion was sequenced for a study of blood T cell repertoires in COVID-19. Study background: PBMCs, B-cell-depleted T cells, or T cells provided the cDNA or gDNA that made up the material.

Original processing methods: Scientists estimated how many nucleated cells there were by amplifying reference gene primers. Measured with immunoSEQ multiplex PCR; TCRdb has only the in-frame clones, and not every one. Clone size and V and J calls were adopted from that table, with D and trimming inferred from the DNA. The profile shows fewer than 350,000 clones, approximately 84% of them singletons. Germline assignment: CDR1 LNHDA and CDR2 SQIVND (reference sequence). Trimming at V came to 7 bases and at J to 0 bases, leaving 8 bases not matched to a gene. CDR3 length: 15 residues. The source is a woman under 40 who had recovered from COVID-19. What was sequenced was peripheral blood. V and J are TRBV19 and TRBJ1-1; the match to TRBD1 covers 7 bases. This CDR3 reads CASTTGQHMNTEAFF. The DNA for the CDR3 is TGTGCCAGTACCACGGGACAGCACATGAACACTGAAGCTTTCTTT.